These 6 T cell receptor beta chains originate from one sample sequenced in a study of blood T cells in healthy people across ages. A J-beta primer mix and a sample-barcoded 5' primer were used in a second PCR of about 7 to 12 cycles. TCRdb itself ran the 5' RACE reads through MiXCR, one entry per CDR3 protein. The repertoire holds some 1,800,000 distinct CDR3 sequences, with about two fifths as singletons. Sequenced material: blood. These TCRs come from a human donor in good health.

The V and J genes are TRBV7-3 and TRBJ2-7; the D is unclear. The CDR3 sequence is 13 residues long. Per germline, CDR1 SGHTA and CDR2 FQGTGA. V lost 2 bases to trimming and J lost 4 bases, with 9 bases between them. The CDR3 sequence is CASSLYLGYEQYF. The CDR3 nucleotides are TGTGCCAGCAGCTTATATTTGGGGTACGAGCAGTACTTC.

The chain couples TRBV20-1 to TRBJ2-3, with a weak D call TRBD2 (6 bases). The ends were cut back, 7 bases at V and 10 bases at J, with 21 bases in the middle. The CDR3 loop spans 13 amino acids. Germline CDR1 is DFQATT and CDR2 is SNEGSKA (reference sequence). The CDR3 nucleotides read TGCAGTGGTTGTATCGCCACGGGGGACTCGCAGTATTTT. As protein: CSGCIATGDSQYF.

This chain connects TRBV5-1 to TRBJ1-1; D not resolved. V was shortened by 2 bases and J by 3 bases, with 14 bases between the two germline ends. CDR1 and CDR2 from the germline V gene are SGHRS and YFSETQ. The CDR3 runs to 15 residues. The DNA for the CDR3 is TGCGCCAGCAGCTTTACTAAGGATACTTACACTGAAGCTTTCTTT. Translation gives CASSFTKDTYTEAFF.

This clonotype occurred once. The chain's CDR3 is CATSRLGTSGGRNEQYF. CDR3 nucleotide sequence: TGTGCCACCAGCAGACTTGGGACTAGCGGGGGGCGCAATGAGCAGTACTTC. This chain connects TRBV15 to TRBJ2-1; 15 nucleotides agree with TRBD2. TRBJ2-7 matches the DNA end more closely, so the J call is doubtful. There are 17 residues in the CDR3. Germline V gene data show CDR1 as LNHNV and CDR2 as YYDKDF (reference sequence).

This clonotype was seen a handful of times. The CDR3 DNA reads as TGCGCCAGCAGCCACCCCCCCGCGGGGGGGCCTTACAATGAGCAGTTCTTC. This sequence encodes CASSHPPAGGPYNEQFF. This chain uses TRBV4-1 with TRBJ2-1; 9 bases agree with TRBD2. The CDR3 length is 17 residues. Germline V CDR1 and CDR2: MGHRA, YSYEKL. V trimming: 3 bases; J trimming: 4 bases; junction bases outside the gene matches: 10.

This clonotype showed up many times. The DNA for the CDR3 is TGTGCCAGCAGTCCCCGAGACGGGAGCTCCTACAATGAGCAGTTCTTC. Its protein is CASSPRDGSSYNEQFF. The V gene is TRBV27, the J gene TRBJ2-1; possibly TRBD2 for D (6 bases). CDR3 length: 16 amino acids. Germline assignment: CDR1 MNHEY and CDR2 SMNVEV (reference sequence). V was shortened by 5 bases and J by 0 bases, with 14 bases between the two germline ends.